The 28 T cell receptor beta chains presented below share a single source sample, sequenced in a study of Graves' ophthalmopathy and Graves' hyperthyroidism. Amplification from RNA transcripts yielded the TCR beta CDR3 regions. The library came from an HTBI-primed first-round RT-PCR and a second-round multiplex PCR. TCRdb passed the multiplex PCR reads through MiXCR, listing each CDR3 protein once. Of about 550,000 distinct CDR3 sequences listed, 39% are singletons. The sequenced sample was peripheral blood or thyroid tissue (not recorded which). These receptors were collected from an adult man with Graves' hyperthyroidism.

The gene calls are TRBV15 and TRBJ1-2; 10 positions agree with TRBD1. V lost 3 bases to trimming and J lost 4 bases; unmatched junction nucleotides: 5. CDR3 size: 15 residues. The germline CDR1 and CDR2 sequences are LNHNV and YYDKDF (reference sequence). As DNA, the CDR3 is TGTGCCACCAGCAGGGACAGGGGGGCCTCCTATGGCTACACCTTC. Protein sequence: CATSRDRGASYGYTF.

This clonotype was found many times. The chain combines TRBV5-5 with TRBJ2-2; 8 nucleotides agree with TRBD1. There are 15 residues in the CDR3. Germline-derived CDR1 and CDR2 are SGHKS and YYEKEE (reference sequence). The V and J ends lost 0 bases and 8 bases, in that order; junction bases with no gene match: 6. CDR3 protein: CASSLGGTGEGELFF. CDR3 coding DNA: TGTGCCAGCAGCTTGGGCGGGACAGGTGAAGGGGAGCTGTTTTTT.

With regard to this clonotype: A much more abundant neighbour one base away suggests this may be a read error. The CDR3 DNA follows: TGCGCCAACAGCCAAGAATACTGGGGCGGATTAGAGACCCAGTACTTC. This translates into CANSQEYWGGLETQYF. The chain uses TRBV4-1 and TRBJ2-5; weak D call: TRBD1 (5 bases). The CDR3 loop spans 16 amino acids. Germline V gene data show CDR1 as MGHRA and CDR2 as YSYEKL.

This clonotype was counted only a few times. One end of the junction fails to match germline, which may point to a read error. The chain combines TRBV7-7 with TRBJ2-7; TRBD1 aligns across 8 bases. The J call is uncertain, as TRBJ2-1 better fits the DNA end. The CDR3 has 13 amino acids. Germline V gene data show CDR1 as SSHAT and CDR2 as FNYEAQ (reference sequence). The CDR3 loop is CASSLGQDNEQFF. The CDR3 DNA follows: TGTGCTAGCAGCTTGGGACAGGACAATGAGCAGTTCTTC.

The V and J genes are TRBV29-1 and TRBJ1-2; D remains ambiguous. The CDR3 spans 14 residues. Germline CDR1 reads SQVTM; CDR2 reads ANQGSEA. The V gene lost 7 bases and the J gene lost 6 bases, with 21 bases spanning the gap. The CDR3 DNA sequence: TGCAGCGCCGAAGCGGGGTGGCTTATCGATGGCTACACCTTC. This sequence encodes CSAEAGWLIDGYTF.

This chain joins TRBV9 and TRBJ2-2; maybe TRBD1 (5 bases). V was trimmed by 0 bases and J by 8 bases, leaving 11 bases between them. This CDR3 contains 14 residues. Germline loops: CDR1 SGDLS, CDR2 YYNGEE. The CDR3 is CASSVGRRTGELFF. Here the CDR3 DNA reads TGTGCCAGCAGCGTAGGACGTAGGACAGGGGAGCTGTTTTTT.

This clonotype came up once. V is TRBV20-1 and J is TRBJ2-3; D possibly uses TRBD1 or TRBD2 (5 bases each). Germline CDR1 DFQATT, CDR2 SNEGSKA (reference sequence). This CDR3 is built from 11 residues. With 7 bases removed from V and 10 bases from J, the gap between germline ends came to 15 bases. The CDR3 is CSGAQGVAQYF. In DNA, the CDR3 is TGCAGTGGGGCCCAGGGAGTAGCGCAGTATTTT.

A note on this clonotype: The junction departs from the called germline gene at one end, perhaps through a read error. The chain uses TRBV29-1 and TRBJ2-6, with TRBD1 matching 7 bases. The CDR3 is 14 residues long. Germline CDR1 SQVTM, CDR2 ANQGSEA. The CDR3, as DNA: TGCAGCTCCCGGGACAGCTCTGGGGCCAGCGTCCTGACTTTC. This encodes CSSRDSSGASVLTF.

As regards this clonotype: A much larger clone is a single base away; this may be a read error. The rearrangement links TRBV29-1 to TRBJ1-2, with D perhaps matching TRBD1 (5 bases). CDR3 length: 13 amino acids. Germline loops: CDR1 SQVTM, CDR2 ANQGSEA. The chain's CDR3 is CSVEGGVLYGFTF. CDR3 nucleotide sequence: TGCAGCGTTGAAGGGGGGGTTCTCTATGGCTTCACCTTC.

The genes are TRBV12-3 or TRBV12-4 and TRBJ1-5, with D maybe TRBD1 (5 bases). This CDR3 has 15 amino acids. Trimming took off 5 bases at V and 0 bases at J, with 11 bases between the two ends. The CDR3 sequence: CASSHGTYSNQPQHF. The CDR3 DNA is TGTGCCAGCAGTCACGGGACGTATAGCAATCAGCCCCAGCATTTT.

The CDR3: CATSTWTGGYGYTF. The CDR3 region has the DNA TGTGCCACCAGTACCTGGACAGGGGGCTATGGCTACACCTTC. The chain couples TRBV24-1 to TRBJ1-2; 10 bases line up with TRBD1. In germline, CDR1 is KGHDR, CDR2 SFDVKD. V shed 6 bases and J 4 bases; nucleotides not matched to a gene: 4. CDR3 length: 14 residues.

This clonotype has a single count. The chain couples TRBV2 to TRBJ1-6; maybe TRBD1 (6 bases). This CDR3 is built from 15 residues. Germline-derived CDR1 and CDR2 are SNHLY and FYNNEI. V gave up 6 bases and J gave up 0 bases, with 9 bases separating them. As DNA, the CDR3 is TGTGCCAGCAGGGACAGTATCTCCTATAATTCACCCCTCCACTTT. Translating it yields CASRDSISYNSPLHF.

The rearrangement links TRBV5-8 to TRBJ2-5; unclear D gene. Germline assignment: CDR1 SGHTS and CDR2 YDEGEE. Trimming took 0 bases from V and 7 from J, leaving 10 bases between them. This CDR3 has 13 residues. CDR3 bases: TGTGCCAGCAGCTTGGGGGATGGTGGGACCCAGTACTTC. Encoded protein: CASSLGDGGTQYF.

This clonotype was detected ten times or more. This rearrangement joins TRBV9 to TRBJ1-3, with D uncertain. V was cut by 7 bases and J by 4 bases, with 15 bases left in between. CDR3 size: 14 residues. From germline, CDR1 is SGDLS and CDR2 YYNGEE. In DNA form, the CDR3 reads TGTGCCAGCGCACCCGGCTCTGGAGGAAACACCATATATTTT. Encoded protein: CASAPGSGGNTIYF.

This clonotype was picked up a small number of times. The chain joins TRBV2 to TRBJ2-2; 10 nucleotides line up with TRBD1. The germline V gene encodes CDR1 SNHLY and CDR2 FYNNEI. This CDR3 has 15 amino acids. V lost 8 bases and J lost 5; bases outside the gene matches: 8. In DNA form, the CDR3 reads TGTGCCAGCTCTGGCCGACAGGGGGCGACCGGGGAGCTGTTTTTT. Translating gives CASSGRQGATGELFF.

The CDR3 reads CASSTTRQGSYEQYF. The CDR3 DNA is TGTGCCAGTAGTACTACTAGACAGGGATCATACGAGCAGTACTTC. The V gene is TRBV19, the J gene TRBJ2-7, with TRBD1 identical over 7 bases. Germline trimming cut 4 bases from V and 4 bases from J; bases unmatched to any gene: 10. This CDR3 is 15 amino acids long. Germline V gives CDR1 LNHDA, CDR2 SQIVND (reference sequence).

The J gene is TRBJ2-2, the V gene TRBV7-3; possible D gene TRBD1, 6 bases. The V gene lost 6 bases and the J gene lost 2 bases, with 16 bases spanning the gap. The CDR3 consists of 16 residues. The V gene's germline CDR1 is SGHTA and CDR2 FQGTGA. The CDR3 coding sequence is TGTGCCAGCAGTCCCTCAGGGGTCGTTAACACCGGGGAGCTGTTTTTT. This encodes CASSPSGVVNTGELFF.

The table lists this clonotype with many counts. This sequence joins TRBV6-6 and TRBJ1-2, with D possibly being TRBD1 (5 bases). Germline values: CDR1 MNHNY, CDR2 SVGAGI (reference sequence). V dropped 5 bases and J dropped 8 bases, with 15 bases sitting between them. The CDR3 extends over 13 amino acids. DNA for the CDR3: TGTGCCAGCAGTGTAAGGGGATTTGACGGCTACACCTTC. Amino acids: CASSVRGFDGYTF.

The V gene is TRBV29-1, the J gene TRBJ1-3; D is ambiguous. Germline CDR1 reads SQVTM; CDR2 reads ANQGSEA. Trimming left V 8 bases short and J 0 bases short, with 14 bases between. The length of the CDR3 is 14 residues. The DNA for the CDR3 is TGCAGCTTAGGCGGACTGGTCTCTGGAAACACCATATATTTT. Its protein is CSLGGLVSGNTIYF.

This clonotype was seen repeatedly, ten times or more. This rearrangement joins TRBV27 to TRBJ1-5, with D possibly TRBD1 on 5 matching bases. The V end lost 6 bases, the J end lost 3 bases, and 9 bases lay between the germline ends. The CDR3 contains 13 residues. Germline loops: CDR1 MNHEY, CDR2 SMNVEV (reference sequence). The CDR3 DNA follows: TGTGCCAGCAGCTTCAGGGTCAATCAGCCCCAGCATTTT. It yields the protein CASSFRVNQPQHF.

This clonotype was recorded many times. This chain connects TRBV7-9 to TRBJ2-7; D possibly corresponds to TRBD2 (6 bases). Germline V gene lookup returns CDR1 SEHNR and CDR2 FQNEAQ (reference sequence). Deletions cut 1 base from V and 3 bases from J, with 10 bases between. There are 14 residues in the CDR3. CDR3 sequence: CASSLDGGDYEQYF. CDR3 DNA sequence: TGTGCCAGCAGCTTAGACGGGGGAGACTACGAGCAGTACTTC.

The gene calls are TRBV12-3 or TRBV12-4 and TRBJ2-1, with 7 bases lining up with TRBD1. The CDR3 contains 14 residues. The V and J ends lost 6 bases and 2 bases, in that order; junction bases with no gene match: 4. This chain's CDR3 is CASSPGTAYNEQFF. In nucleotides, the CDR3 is TGTGCCAGCAGCCCTGGGACAGCCTACAATGAGCAGTTCTTC.

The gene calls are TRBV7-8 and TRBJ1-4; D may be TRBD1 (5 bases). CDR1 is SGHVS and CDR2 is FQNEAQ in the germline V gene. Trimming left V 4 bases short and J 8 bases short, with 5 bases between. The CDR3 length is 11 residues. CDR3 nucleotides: TGTGCCAGCAGCTGGGGGGAAAAACTGTTTTTT. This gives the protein CASSWGEKLFF.

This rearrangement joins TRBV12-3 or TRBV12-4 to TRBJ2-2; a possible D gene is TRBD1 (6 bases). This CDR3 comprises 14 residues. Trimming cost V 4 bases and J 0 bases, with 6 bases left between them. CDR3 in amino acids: CASSWTANTGELFF. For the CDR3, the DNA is TGTGCCAGCAGTTGGACAGCGAACACCGGGGAGCTGTTTTTT.

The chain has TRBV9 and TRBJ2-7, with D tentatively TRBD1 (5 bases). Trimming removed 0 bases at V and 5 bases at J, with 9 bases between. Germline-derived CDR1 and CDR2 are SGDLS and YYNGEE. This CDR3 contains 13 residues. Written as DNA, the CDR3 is TGTGCCAGCAGCGTAGTCCCGGACAACGAGCAGTACTTC. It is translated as CASSVVPDNEQYF.

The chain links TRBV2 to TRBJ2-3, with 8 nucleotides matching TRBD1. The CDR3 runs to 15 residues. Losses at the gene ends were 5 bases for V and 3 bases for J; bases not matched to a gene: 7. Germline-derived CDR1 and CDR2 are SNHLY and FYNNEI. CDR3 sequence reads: CASSSGGLGTDTQYF. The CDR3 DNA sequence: TGTGCCAGCAGTTCAGGGGGCCTAGGAACAGATACGCAGTATTTT.

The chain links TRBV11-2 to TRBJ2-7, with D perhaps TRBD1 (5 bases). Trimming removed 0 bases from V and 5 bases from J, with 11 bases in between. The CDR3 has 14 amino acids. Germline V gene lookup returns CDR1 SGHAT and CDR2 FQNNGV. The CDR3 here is CASSLDYRSHEQYF. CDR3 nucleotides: TGTGCCAGCAGCTTAGATTACAGGTCCCACGAGCAGTACTTC. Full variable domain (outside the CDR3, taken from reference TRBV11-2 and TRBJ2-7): EAGVAQSPRYKIIEKRQSVAFWCNPISGHATLYWYQQILGQGPKLLIQFQNNGVVDDSQLPKDRFSAERLKGVDSTLKIQPAKLEDSAVYLCASSLDYRSHEQYFGPGTRLTVT.

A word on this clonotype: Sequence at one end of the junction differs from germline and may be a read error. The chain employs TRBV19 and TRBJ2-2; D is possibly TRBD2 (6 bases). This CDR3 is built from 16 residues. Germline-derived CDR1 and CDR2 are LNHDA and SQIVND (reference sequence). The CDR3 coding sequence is TGTGCCAGTGGTATAGAGGCGCGAATAAACACCGGGGGGCTGTTTTTT. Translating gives CASGIEARINTGGLFF.